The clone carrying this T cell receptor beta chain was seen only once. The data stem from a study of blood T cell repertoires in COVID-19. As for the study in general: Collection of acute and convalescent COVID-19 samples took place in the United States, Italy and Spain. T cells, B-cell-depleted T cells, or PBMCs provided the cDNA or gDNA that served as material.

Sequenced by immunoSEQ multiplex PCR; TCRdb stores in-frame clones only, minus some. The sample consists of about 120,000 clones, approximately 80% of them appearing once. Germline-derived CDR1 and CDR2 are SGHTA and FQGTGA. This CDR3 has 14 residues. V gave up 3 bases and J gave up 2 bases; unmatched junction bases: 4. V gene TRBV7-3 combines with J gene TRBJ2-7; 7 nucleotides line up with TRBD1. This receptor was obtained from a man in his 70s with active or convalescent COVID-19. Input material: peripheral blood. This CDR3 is CASSFSGGPYEQYF. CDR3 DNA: TGTGCCAGCAGCTTTTCAGGGGGTCCCTACGAGCAGTACTTC.